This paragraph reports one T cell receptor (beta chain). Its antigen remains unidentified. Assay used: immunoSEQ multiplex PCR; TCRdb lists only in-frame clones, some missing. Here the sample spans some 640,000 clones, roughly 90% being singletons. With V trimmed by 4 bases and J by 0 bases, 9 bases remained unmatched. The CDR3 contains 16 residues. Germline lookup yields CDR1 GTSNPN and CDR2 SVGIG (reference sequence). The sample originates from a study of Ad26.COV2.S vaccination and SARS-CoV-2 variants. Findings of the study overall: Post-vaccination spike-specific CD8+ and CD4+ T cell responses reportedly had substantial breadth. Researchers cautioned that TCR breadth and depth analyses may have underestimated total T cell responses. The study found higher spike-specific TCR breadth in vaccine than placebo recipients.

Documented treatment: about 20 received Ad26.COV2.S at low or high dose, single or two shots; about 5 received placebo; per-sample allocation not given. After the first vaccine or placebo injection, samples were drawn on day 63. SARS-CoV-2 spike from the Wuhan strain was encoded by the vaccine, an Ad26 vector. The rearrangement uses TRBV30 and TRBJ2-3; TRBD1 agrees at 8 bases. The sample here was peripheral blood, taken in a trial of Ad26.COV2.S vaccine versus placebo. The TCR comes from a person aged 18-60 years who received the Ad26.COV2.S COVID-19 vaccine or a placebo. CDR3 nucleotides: TGTGCCTGGACCGAGGGACAGGATTATAGCACAGATACGCAGTATTTT. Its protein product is CAWTEGQDYSTDTQYF.